Presented here are 25 T cell receptor beta chains from one specimen sequenced in a study of identical twins. MiXCR, applied by TCRdb to the 5' RACE reads, yields one record per CDR3 protein. The table has 450,000 to 650,000 distinct CDR3 sequences, 13% to 15% seen once. These data are also associated with another study on yellow fever vaccine responses in identical twins.

The source material was CD4+ T cells sorted from blood. The source is a woman aged 18-29 years in good health.

This clonotype was picked up a small number of times. V gene TRBV3-1 combines with J gene TRBJ2-7, with 11 positions matching TRBD2. After removal of 5 bases from V and 6 bases from J, the junction contained 12 bases not matched to a gene. Germline V gives CDR1 LGHDT, CDR2 YNNKEL (reference sequence). The CDR3 totals 16 residues. The CDR3 DNA sequence: TGTGCCAGCAGCGCCCATGGACTAGCGGGTCCCCGCGAGCAGTACGTC. It yields the protein CASSAHGLAGPREQYV.

This clonotype was seen more than once but under ten times. V and J are TRBV21-1 and TRBJ2-7; the D segment call TRBD2 is taken from the table without a DNA check. TRBV21-1 is annotated as a pseudogene. This CDR3 has 22 residues. The CDR3 bases are TGTGCCAGCACCCAGGACTCGACTAGCGGGAGGATACGCGACTATGGGACCGACGAGCAGTACTTC. Amino acid sequence: CASTQDSTSGRIRDYGTDEQYF.

This clonotype was picked up a small number of times. The chain couples TRBV12-3 or TRBV12-4 to TRBJ2-1; possibly TRBD2 for D (6 bases). CDR3 size: 14 residues. The ends were cut back, 7 bases at V and 7 bases at J, with 17 bases in the middle. This chain's CDR3 is CASISTGTGNEQFF. As DNA, the CDR3 is TGTGCCAGCATTTCAACCGGGACTGGAAATGAGCAGTTCTTC.

This clonotype was detected only a few times. V usage is TRBV10-3 and J usage is TRBJ1-2, with D maybe TRBD1 (5 bases). CDR3 length: 13 residues. Germline values: CDR1 ENHRY, CDR2 SYGVKD. V was shortened by 2 bases and J by 3 bases, with 7 bases between the two germline ends. The CDR3 DNA reads as TGTGCCATCAGTGAGGCACAGGACTATGGCTACACCTTC. Amino acid sequence: CAISEAQDYGYTF.

This clonotype was observed a few times. CDR3 protein: CASSLGWASYNEQFF. Written as DNA, the CDR3 is TGTGCCAGCAGCTTAGGATGGGCTAGTTACAATGAGCAGTTCTTC. This rearrangement joins TRBV7-2 to TRBJ2-1, with D hard to call. The germline gives CDR1 SGHTA, CDR2 FQGNSA. The CDR3 sequence is 15 residues long. With 1 base removed from V and 4 bases from J, the gap between germline ends came to 11 bases. The full variable domain, with the rest looked up from reference TRBV7-2 and TRBJ2-1, is GAGVSQSPSNKVTEKGKDVELRCDPISGHTALYWYRQSLGQGLEFLIYFQGNSAPDKSGLPSDRFSAERTGGSVSTLTIQRTQQEDSAVYLCASSLGWASYNEQFFGPGTRLTVL.

V usage is TRBV5-1 and J usage is TRBJ2-7, with no clear D. V lost 4 bases, J lost 0 bases, and 14 bases lay in between. The CDR3 is made up of 15 amino acids. Germline assignment: CDR1 SGHRS and CDR2 YFSETQ. This CDR3 is CASSAMTASSYEQYF. The CDR3 coding sequence is TGCGCCAGCAGCGCAATGACCGCGAGCTCCTACGAGCAGTACTTC.

The rearrangement links TRBV11-2 to TRBJ1-6, with D unresolved. Germline-derived CDR1 and CDR2 are SGHAT and FQNNGV. The CDR3 runs 18 residues. V lost 2 bases to trimming and J lost 7 bases, with 21 bases between them. The DNA of the CDR3 is TGTGCCAGCAGCTTAACTATGTTTGCAGGACGAAAGAATTCACCCCTCCACTTT. This encodes CASSLTMFAGRKNSPLHF.

The sample holds a few counts of this clonotype. V usage is TRBV7-9 and J usage is TRBJ2-7, with D possibly being TRBD1 (5 bases). Germline V gives CDR1 SEHNR, CDR2 FQNEAQ (reference sequence). The length of the CDR3 is 14 residues. Trimming stripped 0 bases from V and 2 bases from J, with 8 bases between. The CDR3 nucleotides are TGTGCCAGCAGCTTAGCCGGACATGCCTACGAGCAGTACTTC. This translates into CASSLAGHAYEQYF.

The chain joins TRBV28 to TRBJ1-4; no definite D call. CDR3 length: 14 residues. Trimming pared 3 bases from V and 3 bases from J, leaving 8 bases between. The germline CDR1 and CDR2 sequences are MDHEN and SYDVKM. The CDR3 DNA reads as TGTGCCAGCAGTTTGGGGTTGTCTAATGAAAAACTGTTTTTT. This encodes CASSLGLSNEKLFF.

The gene calls are TRBV4-1 and TRBJ2-2; tentatively, D is TRBD1 (6 bases). The CDR3 has 17 amino acids. Germline loops: CDR1 MGHRA, CDR2 YSYEKL. The germline V and J ends were trimmed by 2 bases and 6 bases, with 19 bases remaining between them. DNA of the CDR3: TGCGCCAGCAGCCAACAACAGGGTTTTGGTTGGTCCGGGGAGCTGTTTTTT. Encoded protein: CASSQQQGFGWSGELFF.

This clonotype was seen a few times. CDR3 sequence: CASRRQGLSVNTEAFF. The CDR3 region has the DNA TGCGCCAGCAGAAGACAGGGATTGTCGGTGAACACTGAAGCTTTCTTT. The chain uses TRBV5-1 and TRBJ1-1; 7 positions agree with TRBD1. The germline CDR1 and CDR2 sequences are SGHRS and YFSETQ. V gave up 5 bases and J gave up 0 bases; unmatched junction bases: 10. The CDR3 consists of 16 residues.

This clonotype was counted only a few times. The chain links TRBV2 to TRBJ2-1; D perhaps matches TRBD2 (6 bases). The CDR3 runs 15 residues. CDR1 SNHLY and CDR2 FYNNEI come from the germline V gene. V was cut by 6 bases and J by 3 bases, with 15 bases left in between. CDR3 region: CASSRGSVDYNEQFF. CDR3 nucleotides: TGTGCCAGCAGCCGGGGGAGTGTAGACTACAATGAGCAGTTCTTC.

This clonotype turned up a few times. The chain has TRBV29-1 and TRBJ2-3; TRBD1 agrees at 10 bases. The germline CDR1 and CDR2 sequences are SQVTM and ANQGSEA. The CDR3 has 14 amino acids. Trimming took 4 bases from V and 3 from J; bases not matched to a gene: 4. The CDR3, as DNA: TGCAGCGTTGGGGGGACAGGGGAAACAGATACGCAGTATTTT. Protein: CSVGGTGETDTQYF.

This chain links TRBV7-7 with TRBJ2-3; D not resolved. Trimming pared 5 bases from V and 3 bases from J, leaving 9 bases between. Germline-derived CDR1 and CDR2 are SSHAT and FNYEAQ (reference sequence). CDR3 size: 13 residues. The CDR3 here is CASSPRLTDTQYF. The CDR3 nucleotides are TGTGCCAGCAGCCCGCGGCTTACAGATACGCAGTATTTT.

The rearrangement uses TRBV7-3 and TRBJ2-1, with 11 bases identical to TRBD2. The trim removed 5 bases at V and 7 bases at J, leaving 10 bases unmatched. The CDR3 runs 16 residues. Per germline, CDR1 SGHTA and CDR2 FQGTGA. This CDR3 reads CASSLVAGGPQNEQFF. As DNA, the CDR3 is TGTGCCAGCAGCCTCGTAGCGGGAGGGCCTCAAAATGAGCAGTTCTTC. Looking up the rest from reference TRBV7-3 and TRBJ2-1 gives the full variable domain: GAGVSQTPSNKVTEKGKYVELRCDPISGHTALYWYRQSLGQGPEFLIYFQGTGAADDSGLPNDRFFAVRPEGSVSTLKIQRTERGDSAVYLCASSLVAGGPQNEQFFGPGTRLTVL.

This clonotype was seen more than once but under ten times. The genes are TRBV10-1 and TRBJ2-3; D unclear. Germline CDR1 WNHNN, CDR2 SYGVQD (reference sequence). Trimming left V 3 bases short and J 6 bases short, with 7 bases between. The CDR3 extends over 12 amino acids. Here the CDR3 reads CASSEATDTQYF. The CDR3 nucleotides read TGCGCCAGCAGTGAAGCGACTGATACGCAGTATTTT.

This clonotype was observed a few times. In DNA, the CDR3 is TGTGCCATCAGTGACGGGACAGGGGGCACAGATACGCAGTATTTT. Its translation: CAISDGTGGTDTQYF. This chain joins TRBV10-3 and TRBJ2-3, with 10 nucleotides matching TRBD1. Germline V gene data show CDR1 as ENHRY and CDR2 as SYGVKD. This CDR3 spans 15 amino acids. The trim removed 3 bases at V and 1 base at J, leaving 1 base unmatched.

The rearrangement uses TRBV11-1 and TRBJ2-5; 7 nucleotides align to TRBD1. With V trimmed by 5 bases and J by 0 bases, 3 bases remained unmatched. This CDR3 is built from 14 residues. From germline, CDR1 is SGHAT and CDR2 FQDESV (reference sequence). CDR3 region: CASSQGQHQETQYF. In DNA, the CDR3 is TGTGCCAGCAGCCAGGGACAGCACCAAGAGACCCAGTACTTC. Using reference TRBV11-1 and TRBJ2-5 for the parts outside the CDR3, the full variable domain is EAEVAQSPRYKITEKSQAVAFWCDPISGHATLYWYRQILGQGPELLVQFQDESVVDDSQLPKDRFSAERLKGVDSTLKIQPAELGDSAMYLCASSQGQHQETQYFGPGTRLLVL.

This clonotype was seen a few times. The rearrangement joins TRBV7-3 to TRBJ2-3; TRBD2 is a possible D gene (7 bases). CDR1 SGHTA and CDR2 FQGTGA come from the germline V gene. V was cut by 6 bases and J by 2 bases, with 21 bases left in between. The CDR3 runs 17 residues. CDR3 bases: TGTGCCAGCAGTAATAGGGGGGCGGGAGCCTTCACAGATACGCAGTATTTT. Translated, it gives CASSNRGAGAFTDTQYF.

This chain joins TRBV20-1 and TRBJ2-1, with D perhaps assigned TRBD1 or TRBD2 (5 bases each). This CDR3 has 11 amino acids. The germline CDR1 and CDR2 sequences are DFQATT and SNEGSKA (reference sequence). V was trimmed by 6 bases and J by 6 bases, leaving 9 bases between them. CDR3 amino acids: CSAERGNEQFF. CDR3 DNA: TGCAGTGCGGAGAGGGGCAATGAGCAGTTCTTC.

In this sample, this clonotype turned up a few times. The genes are TRBV6-1 and TRBJ1-3, with TRBD1 matching over 8 bases. The J segment lost 3 bases and the V segment lost 6 bases, leaving 4 bases of the junction unmatched. The CDR3 loop spans 14 amino acids. Germline CDR1 is MNHNS and CDR2 is SASEGT. CDR3 nucleotides: TGTGCCAGCAGCGCAGGGGGCGGTGGAAACACCATATATTTT. Its translation is CASSAGGGGNTIYF.

For this clonotype: The limits of the CDR3 on the DNA are not certain, so only TCRdb's listed CDR3 is given. The V gene is TRBV20-1, the J gene TRBJ1-6; the table's D call, TRBD1, has no DNA check behind it. Germline CDR1 and CDR2: DFQATT and SNEGSKA (reference sequence). The CDR3 totals 15 residues, both ends included. The CDR3 sequence: CSAFGLGTGVPRGHF.

This clonotype occurred many times. The V call is TRBV12-3 or TRBV12-4, the J call TRBJ2-2; D remains unclear. Trimming removed 3 bases at V and 7 bases at J, with 6 bases between. The CDR3 loop spans 12 amino acids. The CDR3 nucleotides read TGTGCCAGCAGTTTTAGTGTCGGGGAGCTGTTTTTT. Its translation: CASSFSVGELFF.

The sample holds a few counts of this clonotype. The chain combines TRBV12-3 or TRBV12-4 with TRBJ1-5; TRBD1 aligns across 7 bases. V was clipped by 3 bases and J by 4 bases; unmatched bases: 6. CDR3 length: 15 residues. The CDR3 DNA is TGTGCCAGCAGTTTCGGGCAGGGGGTAAATCAGCCCCAGCATTTT. It translates to CASSFGQGVNQPQHF.

This clonotype has at least ten counts. The chain has TRBV12-3 or TRBV12-4 and TRBJ1-2; D is uncertain. CDR3 size: 13 residues. V gave up 6 bases and J gave up 3 bases, with 11 bases separating them. CDR3 sequence: CASSLQVYYGYTF. CDR3 DNA sequence: TGTGCCAGCAGCCTCCAGGTTTACTATGGCTACACCTTC.